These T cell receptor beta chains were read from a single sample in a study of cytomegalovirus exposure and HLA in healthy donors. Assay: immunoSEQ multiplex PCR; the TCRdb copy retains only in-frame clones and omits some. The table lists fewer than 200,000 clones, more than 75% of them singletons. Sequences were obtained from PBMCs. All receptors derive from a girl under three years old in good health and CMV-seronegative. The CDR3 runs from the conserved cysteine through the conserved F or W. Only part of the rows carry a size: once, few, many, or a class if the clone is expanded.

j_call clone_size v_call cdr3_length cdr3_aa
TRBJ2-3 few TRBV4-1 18 CASSQVFWDRVATDTQYF
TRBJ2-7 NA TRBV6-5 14 CASSQYRGFYEQYF
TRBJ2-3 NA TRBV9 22 CASSARDTGGDARYFGTDTQYF
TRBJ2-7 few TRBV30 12 CAWRGLTGEQYF
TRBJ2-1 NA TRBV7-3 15 CASSLTSGGVNEQFF
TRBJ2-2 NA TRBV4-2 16 CASSQEPGANTGELFF
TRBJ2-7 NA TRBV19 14 CASSMARGRGEQYF
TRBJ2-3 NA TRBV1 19 CTSSHFGGGAVLTTDTQYF
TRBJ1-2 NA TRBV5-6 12 CASSLVGGSYTF
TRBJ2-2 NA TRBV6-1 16 CASSEGSGGVHGELFF
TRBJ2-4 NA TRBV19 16 CASSVRVGLAKNIQYF
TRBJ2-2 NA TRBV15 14 CATSKGGKVGELFF
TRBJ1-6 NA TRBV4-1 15 CASSQVAGSNSPLHF
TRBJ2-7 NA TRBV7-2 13 CASSLQDLYEQYF
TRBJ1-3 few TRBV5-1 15 CASSFRGIEGNTIYF
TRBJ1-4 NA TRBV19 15 CASSIDVVPEEKLFF
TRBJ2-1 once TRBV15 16 CATSRLPGLAYNEQFF